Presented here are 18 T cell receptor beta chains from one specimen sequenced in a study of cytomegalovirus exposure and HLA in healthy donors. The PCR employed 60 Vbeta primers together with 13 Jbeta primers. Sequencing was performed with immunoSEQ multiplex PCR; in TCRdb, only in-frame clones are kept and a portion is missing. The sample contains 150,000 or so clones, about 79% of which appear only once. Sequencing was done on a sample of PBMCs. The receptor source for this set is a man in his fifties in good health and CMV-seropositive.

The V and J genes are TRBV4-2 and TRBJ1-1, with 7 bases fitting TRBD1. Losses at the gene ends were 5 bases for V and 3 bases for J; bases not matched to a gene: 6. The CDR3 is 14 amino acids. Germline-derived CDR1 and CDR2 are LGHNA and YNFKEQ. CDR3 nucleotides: TGTGCCAGCAGCGGAGGGGGCGCTTACACTGAAGCTTTCTTT. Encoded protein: CASSGGGAYTEAFF.

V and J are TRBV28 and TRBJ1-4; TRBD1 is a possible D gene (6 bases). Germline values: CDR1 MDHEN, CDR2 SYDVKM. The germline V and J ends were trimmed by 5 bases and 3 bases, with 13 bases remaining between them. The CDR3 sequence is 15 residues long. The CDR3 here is CASSTHRVSNEKLFF. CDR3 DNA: TGTGCCAGCAGTACCCACAGGGTTTCTAATGAAAAACTGTTTTTT.

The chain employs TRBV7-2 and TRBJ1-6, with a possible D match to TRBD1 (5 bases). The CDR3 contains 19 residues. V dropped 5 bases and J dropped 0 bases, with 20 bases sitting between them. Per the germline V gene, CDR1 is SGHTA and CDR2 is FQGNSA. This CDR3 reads CASSLRAGGPSSYNSPLHF. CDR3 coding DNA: TGTGCCAGCAGCCTCCGGGCCGGGGGTCCAAGCTCCTATAATTCACCCCTCCACTTT. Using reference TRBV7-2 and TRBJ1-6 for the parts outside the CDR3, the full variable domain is GAGVSQSPSNKVTEKGKDVELRCDPISGHTALYWYRQSLGQGLEFLIYFQGNSAPDKSGLPSDRFSAERTGGSVSTLTIQRTQQEDSAVYLCASSLRAGGPSSYNSPLHFGNGTRLTVT.

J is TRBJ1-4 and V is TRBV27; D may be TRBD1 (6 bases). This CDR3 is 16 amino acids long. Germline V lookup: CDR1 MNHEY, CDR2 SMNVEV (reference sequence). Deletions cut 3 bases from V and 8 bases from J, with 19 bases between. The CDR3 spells CASSLLSGGGGEKLFF. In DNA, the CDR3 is TGTGCCAGCAGTTTGTTATCAGGAGGCGGGGGCGAAAAACTGTTTTTT.

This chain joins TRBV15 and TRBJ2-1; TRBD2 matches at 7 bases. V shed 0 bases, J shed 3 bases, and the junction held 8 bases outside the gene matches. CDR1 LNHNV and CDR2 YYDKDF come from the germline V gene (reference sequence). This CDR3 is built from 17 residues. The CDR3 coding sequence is TGTGCCACCAGCAGAGACGGCGGCGGGGGTAGCTACAATGAGCAGTTCTTC. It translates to CATSRDGGGGSYNEQFF.

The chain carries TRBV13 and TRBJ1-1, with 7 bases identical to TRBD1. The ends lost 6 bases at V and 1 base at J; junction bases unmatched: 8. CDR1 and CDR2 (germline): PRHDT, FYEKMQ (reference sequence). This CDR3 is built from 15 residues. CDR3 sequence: CASSSPDRRNTEAFF. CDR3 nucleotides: TGTGCCAGCAGTTCCCCGGACAGGCGGAACACTGAAGCTTTCTTT.

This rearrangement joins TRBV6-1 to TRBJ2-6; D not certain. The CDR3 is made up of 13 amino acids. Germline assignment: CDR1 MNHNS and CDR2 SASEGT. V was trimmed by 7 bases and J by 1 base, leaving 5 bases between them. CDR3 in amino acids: CASIVSGANVLTF. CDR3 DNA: TGTGCCAGCATCGTTTCTGGGGCCAACGTCCTGACTTTC.

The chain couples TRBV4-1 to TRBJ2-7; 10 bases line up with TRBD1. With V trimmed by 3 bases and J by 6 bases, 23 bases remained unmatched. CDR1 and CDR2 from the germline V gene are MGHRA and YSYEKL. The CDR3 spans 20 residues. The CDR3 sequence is CASSQPFSRPGQGLAGEQYF. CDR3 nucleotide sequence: TGCGCCAGCAGCCAGCCTTTTTCCCGGCCGGGACAGGGGTTAGCCGGCGAGCAGTACTTC.

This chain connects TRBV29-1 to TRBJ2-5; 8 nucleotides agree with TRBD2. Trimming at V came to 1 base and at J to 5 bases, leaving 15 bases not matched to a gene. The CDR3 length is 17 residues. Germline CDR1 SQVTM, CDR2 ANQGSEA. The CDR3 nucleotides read TGCAGCGTTGAAGGGCCCTACTCCGCGGGGGGCGTGGAGACCCAGTACTTC. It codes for CSVEGPYSAGGVETQYF.

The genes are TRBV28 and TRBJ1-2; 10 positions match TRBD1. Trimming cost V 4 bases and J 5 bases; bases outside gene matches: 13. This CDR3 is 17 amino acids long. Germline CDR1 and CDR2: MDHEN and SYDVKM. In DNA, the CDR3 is TGTGCCAGCAGTTCTGGGACAGGGGCCGGCCCCCTTTATGGCTACACCTTC. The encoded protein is CASSSGTGAGPLYGYTF.

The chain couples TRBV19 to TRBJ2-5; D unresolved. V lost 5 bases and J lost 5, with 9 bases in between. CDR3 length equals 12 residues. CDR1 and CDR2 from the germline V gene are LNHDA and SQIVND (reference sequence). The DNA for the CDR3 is TGTGCCAGTAGTTCTGAACGGGAGACCCAGTACTTC. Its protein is CASSSERETQYF.

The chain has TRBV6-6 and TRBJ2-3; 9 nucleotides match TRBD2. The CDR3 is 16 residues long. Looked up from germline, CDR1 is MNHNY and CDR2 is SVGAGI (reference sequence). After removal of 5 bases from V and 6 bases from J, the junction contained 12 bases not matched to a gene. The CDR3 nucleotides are TGTGCCAGCAGTGCGGGTAGCGGGAGCGTCCCGGATACGCAGTATTTT. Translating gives CASSAGSGSVPDTQYF.

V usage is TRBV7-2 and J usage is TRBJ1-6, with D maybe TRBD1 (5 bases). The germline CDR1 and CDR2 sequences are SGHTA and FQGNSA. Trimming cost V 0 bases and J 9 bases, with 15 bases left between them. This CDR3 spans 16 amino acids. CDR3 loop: CASSLASVRAASPLHF. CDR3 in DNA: TGTGCCAGCAGCTTAGCGAGTGTCAGGGCGGCTTCACCCCTCCACTTT.

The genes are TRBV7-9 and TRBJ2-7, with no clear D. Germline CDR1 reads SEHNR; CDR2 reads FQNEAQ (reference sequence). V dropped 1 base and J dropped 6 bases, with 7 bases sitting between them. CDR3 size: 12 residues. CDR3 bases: TGTGCCAGCAGCTTAGGTGGCATCGAGCAGTACTTC. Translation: CASSLGGIEQYF.

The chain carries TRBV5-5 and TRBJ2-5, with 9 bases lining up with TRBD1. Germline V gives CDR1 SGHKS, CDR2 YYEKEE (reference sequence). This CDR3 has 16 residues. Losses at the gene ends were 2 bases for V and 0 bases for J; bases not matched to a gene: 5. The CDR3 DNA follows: TGTGCCAGCAGCTTCCGTGGGACAGGGTACCAAGAGACCCAGTACTTC. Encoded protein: CASSFRGTGYQETQYF.

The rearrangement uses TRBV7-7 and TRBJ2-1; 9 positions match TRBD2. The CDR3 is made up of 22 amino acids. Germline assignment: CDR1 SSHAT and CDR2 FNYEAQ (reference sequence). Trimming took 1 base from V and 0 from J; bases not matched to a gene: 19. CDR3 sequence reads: CASSLVPRLAGRPLSSYNEQFF. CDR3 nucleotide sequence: TGTGCCAGCAGCTTAGTCCCAAGGCTAGCGGGGCGACCCCTGAGCTCCTACAATGAGCAGTTCTTC.

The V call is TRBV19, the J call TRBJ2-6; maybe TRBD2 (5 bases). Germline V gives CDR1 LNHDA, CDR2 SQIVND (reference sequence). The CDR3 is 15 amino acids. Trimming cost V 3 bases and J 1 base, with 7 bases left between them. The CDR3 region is CASSISGSGANVLTF. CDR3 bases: TGTGCCAGTAGTATTTCGGGGTCTGGGGCCAACGTCCTGACTTTC.

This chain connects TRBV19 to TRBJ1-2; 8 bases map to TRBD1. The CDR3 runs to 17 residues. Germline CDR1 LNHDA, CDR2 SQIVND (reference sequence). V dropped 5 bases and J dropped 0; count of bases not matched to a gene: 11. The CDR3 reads CASSEFPGQATNYGYTF. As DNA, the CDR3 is TGTGCCAGTAGTGAATTCCCGGGACAGGCTACTAACTATGGCTACACCTTC.